These 28 T cell receptor beta chains were all obtained from the same sample, sequenced in a study of cytomegalovirus exposure and HLA in healthy donors. Use of 60 Vbeta and 13 Jbeta primers characterized the PCR. Here immunoSEQ multiplex PCR was the method, and the copy in TCRdb shows in-frame clones only, minus some. The table includes approximately 85,000 clones, roughly 72% detected once. The sequencing input was PBMCs. These receptors were collected from a woman in her thirties or forties in good health and CMV-seropositive.

The chain recombines TRBV6-6 with TRBJ1-1; no reliable D call. Deletions cut 5 bases from V and 5 bases from J, with 9 bases between. Germline V lookup: CDR1 MNHNY, CDR2 SVGAGI (reference sequence). The CDR3 runs 12 residues. Written as DNA, the CDR3 is TGTGCCAGCAGTGCGGCGGGTACTGAAGCTTTCTTT. Translating gives CASSAAGTEAFF.

This clone was seen a handful of times. V is TRBV10-2 and J is TRBJ1-4, with D maybe TRBD1 (6 bases). Trimming cost V 5 bases and J 10 bases, with 17 bases left between them. This CDR3 region has 14 residues. In germline, CDR1 is WSHSY, CDR2 SAAADI. The CDR3 sequence: CASSLDRNRVKLFF. The CDR3 nucleotides read TGCGCCAGCAGTCTGGACAGAAATAGAGTAAAACTGTTTTTT.

This clone was seen once. The chain combines TRBV10-2 with TRBJ1-1; tentatively, D is TRBD1 (6 bases). The CDR3 totals 13 residues. V was clipped by 8 bases and J by 1 base, with 11 bases between them. In germline, CDR1 is WSHSY, CDR2 SAAADI. CDR3 bases: TGCGCCAGCGGACGACAGGAGAACACTGAAGCTTTCTTT. This sequence encodes CASGRQENTEAFF.

The chain is built from TRBV30 and TRBJ1-1; D possibly corresponds to TRBD1 (6 bases). There are 14 residues in the CDR3. V shed 2 bases and J shed 4 bases, with 14 bases lying between them. CDR1 and CDR2 (germline): GTSNPN, SVGIG (reference sequence). CDR3 nucleotide sequence: TGTGCCTGGAGTTCGTTACAGGGATTCACTGAAGCTTTCTTT. Its translation is CAWSSLQGFTEAFF.

The chain combines TRBV6-5 with TRBJ2-7, with TRBD1 as a possible D gene (6 bases). The CDR3 is 14 amino acids. Trimming took off 1 base at V and 5 bases at J, with 12 bases between the two ends. In germline, CDR1 is MNHEY, CDR2 SVGAGI. The CDR3 bases are TGTGCCAGCAGTTACTACCCCGACAGGAACGAGCAGTACTTC. Translated, it gives CASSYYPDRNEQYF.

V and J are TRBV27 and TRBJ1-5; 9 nucleotides align to TRBD1. This CDR3 has 15 residues. Unmatched junction bases numbered 13, after V lost 5 bases and J lost 11 bases. Germline assignment: CDR1 MNHEY and CDR2 SMNVEV (reference sequence). The CDR3 reads CASSPGQGFLSSQHF. The CDR3 DNA reads as TGTGCCAGCAGTCCGGGACAGGGTTTTCTTTCGTCCCAGCATTTT.

The CDR3 DNA sequence: TGTGCCTGGACAGGGCAAAAAGAAGCTTTCTTT. Translated, it gives CAWTGQKEAFF. The genes are TRBV30 and TRBJ1-1, with TRBD1 as a possible D gene (5 bases). Trimming stripped 4 bases from V and 8 bases from J, with 11 bases between. The CDR3 is 11 residues long. Per germline, CDR1 GTSNPN and CDR2 SVGIG (reference sequence).

The chain joins TRBV5-1 to TRBJ2-5, with TRBD1 as a possible D gene (5 bases). Trimming took 0 bases from V and 5 from J, leaving 11 bases between them. Germline V gives CDR1 SGHRS, CDR2 YFSETQ. CDR3 length: 14 residues. The CDR3 here is CASSLGTSGETQYF. In nucleotides, the CDR3 is TGCGCCAGCAGCTTGGGGACATCAGGGGAGACCCAGTACTTC.

This clone turned up a few times. This chain connects TRBV19 to TRBJ1-5; no clear D. V was shortened by 6 bases and J by 0 bases, with 12 bases between the two germline ends. This CDR3 is built from 15 residues. The germline V gene has CDR1 LNHDA and CDR2 SQIVND (reference sequence). The CDR3 DNA reads as TGTGCCAGTAGCACCCGGGTATCTAGCAATCAGCCCCAGCATTTT. Residues: CASSTRVSSNQPQHF.

DNA for the CDR3: TGTGCCAGTAGTCTCCGACGTCGGGACCAAGAGACCCAGTACTTC. Its translation: CASSLRRRDQETQYF. This chain links TRBV19 with TRBJ2-5; D is unresolved. Germline loops: CDR1 LNHDA, CDR2 SQIVND (reference sequence). CDR3 size: 15 residues. V lost 5 bases to trimming and J lost 0 bases, with 13 bases between them.

The chain uses TRBV29-1 and TRBJ2-3; 9 bases agree with TRBD1. Germline assignment: CDR1 SQVTM and CDR2 ANQGSEA. The length of the CDR3 is 14 residues. J was trimmed by 2 bases and V by 8 bases; bases with no gene match: 8. In DNA, the CDR3 is TGCAGCCACAGGGGGCATCGTGACACAGATACGCAGTATTTT. Translating it yields CSHRGHRDTDTQYF.

The chain links TRBV27 to TRBJ1-2; 7 bases map to TRBD1. CDR3 length: 12 amino acids. The V gene's germline CDR1 is MNHEY and CDR2 SMNVEV (reference sequence). V gave up 6 bases and J gave up 4 bases; unmatched junction bases: 2. The CDR3 coding sequence is TGTGCCAGCAGGACAGGGATCTATGGCTACACCTTC. Amino acid sequence: CASRTGIYGYTF.

The CDR3 spells CSVEPTGDYNEQFF. CDR3 coding DNA: TGCAGCGTAGAACCGACAGGGGACTACAATGAGCAGTTCTTC. J is TRBJ2-1 and V is TRBV29-1, with TRBD1 matching 8 bases. Per germline, CDR1 SQVTM and CDR2 ANQGSEA. This CDR3 comprises 14 residues. With V trimmed by 6 bases and J by 3 bases, 7 bases remained unmatched.

This sequence joins TRBV12-2 and TRBJ2-7; the D call in the table, TRBD2, was not verified against the DNA. TRBV12-2 is designated a pseudogene. The CDR3 extends over 11 amino acids. CDR3 protein: CASRLVREQYF. The CDR3 DNA sequence: TGTGCAAGTCGCTTAGTCCGGGAGCAGTACTTC.

This clone was recorded only once. V is TRBV19 and J is TRBJ1-5; 9 bases fit TRBD1. After removal of 7 bases from V and 0 bases from J, the junction contained 13 bases not matched to a gene. Looked up from germline, CDR1 is LNHDA and CDR2 is SQIVND (reference sequence). The CDR3 totals 18 residues. The CDR3 is CASTGTGSAIYSNQPQHF. The DNA of the CDR3 is TGTGCCAGTACCGGGACAGGGTCCGCGATATATAGCAATCAGCCCCAGCATTTT. Supplemented by reference TRBV19 and TRBJ1-5, the full variable domain reads DGGITQSPKYLFRKEGQNVTLSCEQNLNHDAMYWYRQDPGQGLRLIYYSQIVNDFQKGDIAEGYSVSREKKESFPLTVTSAQKNPTAFYLCASTGTGSAIYSNQPQHFGDGTRLSIL.

This clone was found once. The J gene is TRBJ2-1, the V gene TRBV7-2; perhaps TRBD1 as D (6 bases). V was clipped by 1 base and J by 3 bases, with 13 bases between them. Per the germline V gene, CDR1 is SGHTA and CDR2 is FQGNSA. The CDR3 is 16 residues long. CDR3 loop: CASSLVGDTLYNEQFF. CDR3 bases: TGTGCCAGCAGCTTAGTTGGGGACACCCTCTACAATGAGCAGTTCTTC.

The chain carries TRBV7-8 and TRBJ1-1; possibly TRBD1 for D (5 bases). Trimming cost V 1 base and J 4 bases, with 16 bases left between them. The CDR3 consists of 16 residues. Germline-derived CDR1 and CDR2 are SGHVS and FQNEAQ. The CDR3 sequence is CASSLVSGGTGTEAFF. CDR3 nucleotides: TGTGCCAGCAGCTTAGTTTCTGGGGGGACCGGCACTGAAGCTTTCTTT.

This chain links TRBV4-1 with TRBJ2-1; D might be TRBD2 (6 bases). Germline V lookup: CDR1 MGHRA, CDR2 YSYEKL. This CDR3 comprises 16 residues. V was pared by 2 bases and J by 7 bases, with 18 bases between. The CDR3: CASSQPTSSIRNEQFF. CDR3 DNA: TGCGCCAGCAGCCAACCCACTAGCTCGATCCGGAATGAGCAGTTCTTC.

The chain is built from TRBV30 and TRBJ1-2; 7 positions agree with TRBD1. Trimming at V came to 3 bases and at J to 2 bases, leaving 3 bases not matched to a gene. The CDR3 has 13 amino acids. Germline V gene data show CDR1 as GTSNPN and CDR2 as SVGIG (reference sequence). CDR3 DNA: TGTGCCTGGAGCGTGGGACAGAACTATGGCTACACCTTC. Its protein is CAWSVGQNYGYTF.

This clone showed up just a few times. The V call is TRBV27, the J call TRBJ2-1, with a possible D match to TRBD1 (6 bases). This CDR3 contains 14 residues. Germline CDR1 reads MNHEY; CDR2 reads SMNVEV (reference sequence). Between the trimmed V and J ends, which lost 5 bases and 3 bases, there was a span of 11 bases. The CDR3 sequence is CASSINRDYNEQFF. CDR3 sequence (DNA): TGTGCCAGCAGTATCAACAGGGACTACAATGAGCAGTTCTTC.

CDR3 loop: CASTQGYGYTF. CDR3 bases: TGTGCCAGTACCCAGGGGTATGGCTACACCTTC. The chain is built from TRBV2 and TRBJ1-2; a possible D gene is TRBD1 (6 bases). V shed 9 bases and J shed 5 bases, with 10 bases lying between them. The germline V gene has CDR1 SNHLY and CDR2 FYNNEI. The CDR3 consists of 11 residues.

The chain links TRBV7-9 to TRBJ1-1; no firm D call. V dropped 0 bases and J dropped 8 bases, with 10 bases sitting between them. Germline CDR1 is SEHNR and CDR2 is FQNEAQ (reference sequence). The CDR3 spans 13 residues. In nucleotides, the CDR3 is TGTGCCAGCAGCTTAGCGCCCGGAGACGAAGCTTTCTTT. As protein: CASSLAPGDEAFF.

V and J are TRBV28 and TRBJ2-7, with no clear D. The germline V gene encodes CDR1 MDHEN and CDR2 SYDVKM. There are 12 residues in the CDR3. The V end lost 5 bases, the J end lost 6 bases, and 11 bases lay between the germline ends. The CDR3: CASSADPSEQYF. Here the CDR3 DNA reads TGTGCCAGCAGTGCAGATCCTTCCGAGCAGTACTTC.

The rearrangement uses TRBV2 and TRBJ2-3; 7 nucleotides line up with TRBD2. The germline gives CDR1 SNHLY, CDR2 FYNNEI. CDR3 size: 13 residues. After removal of 7 bases from V and 4 bases from J, the junction contained 5 bases not matched to a gene. The CDR3 loop reads CASMGGVADTQYF. CDR3 in DNA: TGTGCCAGCATGGGGGGGGTAGCAGATACGCAGTATTTT.

This clone was seen more than once but under ten times. CDR3 sequence reads: CASSYTGTGGETQYF. As DNA, the CDR3 is TGTGCCAGCAGCTATACTGGGACAGGGGGAGAGACCCAGTACTTC. This chain uses TRBV6-5 with TRBJ2-5, with 11 bases aligning to TRBD1. The CDR3 runs 15 residues. Germline CDR1 and CDR2: MNHEY and SVGAGI. Germline trimming cut 6 bases from V and 4 bases from J; bases unmatched to any gene: 7.

The genes are TRBV18 and TRBJ2-7; D uncertain. Germline assignment: CDR1 KGHSH and CDR2 LQKENI. V lost 3 bases to trimming and J lost 5 bases, with 11 bases between them. The CDR3 extends over 13 amino acids. The CDR3 coding sequence is TGTGCCAGCTCACCGCGCAATTTAGACGAGCAGTACTTC. Protein product: CASSPRNLDEQYF.

V and J are TRBV10-2 and TRBJ2-7, with 8 nucleotides matching TRBD1. From germline, CDR1 is WSHSY and CDR2 SAAADI. The CDR3 extends over 15 amino acids. V trimming: 6 bases; J trimming: 3 bases; junction bases outside the gene matches: 10. In DNA form, the CDR3 reads TGCGCCAGCAGGGACAGGGCAAGTCTAAGCTACGAGCAGTACTTC. Its translation is CASRDRASLSYEQYF.

V is TRBV27 and J is TRBJ1-1; TRBD1 might be the D (6 bases). The CDR3 covers 13 residues. With 4 bases removed from V and 7 bases from J, the gap between germline ends came to 13 bases. CDR1 MNHEY and CDR2 SMNVEV come from the germline V gene (reference sequence). As DNA, the CDR3 is TGTGCCAGCAGTTACACCACCAGGGGTGAAGCTTTCTTT. It is translated as CASSYTTRGEAFF.